A selection of T cell receptor beta chains follows, all from one sample in a study of T cells expressing NK-cell markers. After re-calling the 5' RACE reads, TCRdb lists one entry per CDR3 protein, DNA absent. The sample includes about 460,000 distinct CDR3 sequences. Sequencing was done on a sample of blood T cells: a sorted CD56 or NKG2C T cell subset, CD4+ or CD8+ T cells, or bulk PBMC T cells (not recorded which). These receptors came from a woman in her 50s in good health. The CDR3 runs from the conserved cysteine through the conserved F or W.

length: 15; V: TRBV7-9; J: TRBJ2-5; CDR3: CASSLDDRAQETQYF
length: 14; V: TRBV4-1; J: TRBJ2-7; CDR3: CASSQDGTGHEQYF
length: 12; V: TRBV5-1; J: TRBJ2-1; CDR3: CASSAGRSEQFF
length: 15; V: TRBV6-5; J: TRBJ1-1; CDR3: CASSYWRGMNTEAFF
length: 15; V: TRBV24-1; J: TRBJ2-1; CDR3: CATSDRSGRVNEQFF
length: 16; V: TRBV9; J: TRBJ2-2; CDR3: CASSVVATANTGELFF
length: 15; V: TRBV5-1; J: TRBJ2-3; CDR3: CASSGGLTSTDTQYF
length: 11; V: TRBV5-1; J: TRBJ1-1; CDR3: CATTDGTEAFF
length: 13; V: TRBV10-3; J: TRBJ2-1; CDR3: CATRLDQHNEQFF
length: 17; V: TRBV2; J: TRBJ2-1; CDR3: CASSPRPGQGGYNEQFF
length: 15; V: TRBV12-3/TRBV12-4; J: TRBJ1-1; CDR3: CASSSSGTVNTEAFF
length: 18; V: TRBV5-1; J: TRBJ2-1; CDR3: CASSKLAGGASSYNEQFF
length: 16; V: TRBV4-1; J: TRBJ2-2; CDR3: CASSKVGTSNPGELFF
length: 14; V: TRBV5-1; J: TRBJ2-1; CDR3: CASSLASRSNEQFF
length: 16; V: TRBV11-2; J: TRBJ2-1; CDR3: CASSQSPRGNYNEQFF
length: 15; V: TRBV11-3; J: TRBJ2-1; CDR3: CASRPLSGAYNEQFF
length: 13; V: TRBV5-5; J: TRBJ2-3; CDR3: CASTIVGLNTQYF
length: 16; V: TRBV20-1; J: TRBJ2-1; CDR3: CSARVGGLALRNEQFF